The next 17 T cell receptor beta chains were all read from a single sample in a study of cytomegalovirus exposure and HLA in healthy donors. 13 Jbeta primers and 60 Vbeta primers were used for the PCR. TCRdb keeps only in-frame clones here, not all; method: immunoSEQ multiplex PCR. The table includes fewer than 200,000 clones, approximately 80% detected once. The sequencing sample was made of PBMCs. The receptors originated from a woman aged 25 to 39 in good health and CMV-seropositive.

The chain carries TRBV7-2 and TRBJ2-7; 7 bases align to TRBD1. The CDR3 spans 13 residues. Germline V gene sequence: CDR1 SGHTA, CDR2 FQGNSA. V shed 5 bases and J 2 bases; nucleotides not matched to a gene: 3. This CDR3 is CASSPRGTYEQYF. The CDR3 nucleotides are TGTGCCAGCAGCCCCAGGGGGACCTACGAGCAGTACTTC.

CDR3 sequence: CASSWTSTDTQYF. CDR3 bases: TGTGCCAGCAGTTGGACTAGCACAGATACGCAGTATTTT. The chain employs TRBV6-6 and TRBJ2-3, with D possibly matching TRBD2 (5 bases). Germline lookup yields CDR1 MNHNY and CDR2 SVGAGI (reference sequence). Deletions cut 4 bases from V and 0 bases from J, with 5 bases between. CDR3 length equals 13 residues.

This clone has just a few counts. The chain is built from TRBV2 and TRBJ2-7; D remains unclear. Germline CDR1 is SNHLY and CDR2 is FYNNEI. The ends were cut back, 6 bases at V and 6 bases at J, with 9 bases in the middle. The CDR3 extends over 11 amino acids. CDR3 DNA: TGTGCCAGCAGGAATAGTTTCGAGCAGTACTTC. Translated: CASRNSFEQYF.

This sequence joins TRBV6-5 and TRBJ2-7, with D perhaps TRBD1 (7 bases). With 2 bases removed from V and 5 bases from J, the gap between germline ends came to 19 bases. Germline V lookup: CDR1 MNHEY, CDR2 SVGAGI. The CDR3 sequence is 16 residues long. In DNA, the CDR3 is TGTGCCAGCAGTTACCAATCACCCAGGGGGGCCAACGAGCAGTACTTC. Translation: CASSYQSPRGANEQYF.

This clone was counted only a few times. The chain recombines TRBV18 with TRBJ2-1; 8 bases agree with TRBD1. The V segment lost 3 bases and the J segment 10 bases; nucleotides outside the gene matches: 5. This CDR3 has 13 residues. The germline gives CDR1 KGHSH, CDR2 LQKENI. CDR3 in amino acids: CASSPDRVQEQFF. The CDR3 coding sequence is TGTGCCAGCTCACCGGACAGGGTCCAGGAGCAGTTCTTC.

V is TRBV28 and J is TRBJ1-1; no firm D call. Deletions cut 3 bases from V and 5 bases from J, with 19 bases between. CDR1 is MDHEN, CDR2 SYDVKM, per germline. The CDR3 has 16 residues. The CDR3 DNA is TGTGCCAGCAGTTTCGGCGGACTTGTGGTCCGGACTGAAGCTTTCTTT. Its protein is CASSFGGLVVRTEAFF. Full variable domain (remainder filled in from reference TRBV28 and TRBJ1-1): DVKVTQSSRYLVKRTGEKVFLECVQDMDHENMFWYRQDPGLGLRLIYFSYDVKMKEKGDIPEGYSVSREKKERFSLILESASTNQTSMYLCASSFGGLVVRTEAFFGQGTRLTVV.

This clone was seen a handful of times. CDR3 sequence: CASSFRDREQETQYF. CDR3 DNA sequence: TGTGCCAGCAGTTTCCGGGACAGGGAACAAGAGACCCAGTACTTC. The chain combines TRBV28 with TRBJ2-5, with 9 positions matching TRBD1. Germline V gene data show CDR1 as MDHEN and CDR2 as SYDVKM. The ends lost 3 bases at V and 2 bases at J; junction bases unmatched: 4. The CDR3 has 15 residues.

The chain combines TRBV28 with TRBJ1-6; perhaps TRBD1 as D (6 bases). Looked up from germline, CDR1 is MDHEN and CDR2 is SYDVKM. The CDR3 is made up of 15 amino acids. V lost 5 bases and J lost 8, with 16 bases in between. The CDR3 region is CASSLGTGMDSPLHF. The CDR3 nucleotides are TGTGCCAGCAGTCTAGGTACAGGGATGGATTCACCCCTCCACTTT. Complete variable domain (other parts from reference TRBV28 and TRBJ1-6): DVKVTQSSRYLVKRTGEKVFLECVQDMDHENMFWYRQDPGLGLRLIYFSYDVKMKEKGDIPEGYSVSREKKERFSLILESASTNQTSMYLCASSLGTGMDSPLHFGNGTRLTVT.

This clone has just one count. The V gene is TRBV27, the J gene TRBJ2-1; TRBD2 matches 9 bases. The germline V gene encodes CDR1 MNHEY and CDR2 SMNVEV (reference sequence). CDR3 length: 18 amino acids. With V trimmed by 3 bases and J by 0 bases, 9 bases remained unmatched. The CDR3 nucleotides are TGTGCCAGCAGTTTCGGGTGGTCTAGCGGGATCTCCTACAATGAGCAGTTCTTC. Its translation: CASSFGWSSGISYNEQFF.

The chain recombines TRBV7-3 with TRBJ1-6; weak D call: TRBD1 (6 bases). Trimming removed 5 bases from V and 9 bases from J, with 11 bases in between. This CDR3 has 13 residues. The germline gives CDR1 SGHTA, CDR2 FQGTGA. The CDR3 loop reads CASSPIRGSPLHF. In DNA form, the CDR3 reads TGTGCCAGCAGCCCAATCAGGGGTTCACCCCTCCACTTT.

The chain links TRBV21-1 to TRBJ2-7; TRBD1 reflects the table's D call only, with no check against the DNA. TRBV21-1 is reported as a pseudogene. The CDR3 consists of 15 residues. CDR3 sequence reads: CASSKRHYLLYEQYF. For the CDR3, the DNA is TGTGCCAGCAGCAAAAGACATTACCTCCTCTACGAGCAGTACTTC.

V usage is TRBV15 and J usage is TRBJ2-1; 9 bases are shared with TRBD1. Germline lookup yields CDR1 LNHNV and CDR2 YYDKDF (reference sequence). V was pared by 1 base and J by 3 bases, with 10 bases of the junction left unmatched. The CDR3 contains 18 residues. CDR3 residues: CATSRVVGTGIFYNEQFF. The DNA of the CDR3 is TGTGCCACCAGCAGAGTCGTGGGGACAGGGATTTTCTACAATGAGCAGTTCTTC. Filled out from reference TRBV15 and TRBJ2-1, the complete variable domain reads DAMVIQNPRYQVTQFGKPVTLSCSQTLNHNVMYWYQQKSSQAPKLLFHYYDKDFNNEADTPDNFQSRRPNTSFCFLDIRSPGLGDTAMYLCATSRVVGTGIFYNEQFFGPGTRLTVL.

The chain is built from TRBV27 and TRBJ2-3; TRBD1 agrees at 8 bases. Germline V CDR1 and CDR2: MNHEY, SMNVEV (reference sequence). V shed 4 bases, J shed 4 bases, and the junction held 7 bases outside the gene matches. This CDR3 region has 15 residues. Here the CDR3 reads CASSSQGENSDTQYF. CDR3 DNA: TGTGCCAGCAGTTCACAGGGGGAGAATTCAGATACGCAGTATTTT.

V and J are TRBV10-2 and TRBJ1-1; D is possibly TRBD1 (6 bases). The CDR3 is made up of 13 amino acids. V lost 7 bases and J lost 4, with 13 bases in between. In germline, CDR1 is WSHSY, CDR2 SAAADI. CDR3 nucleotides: TGCGCCAGCATGGTTGCAGGGGCCACTGAAGCTTTCTTT. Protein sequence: CASMVAGATEAFF.

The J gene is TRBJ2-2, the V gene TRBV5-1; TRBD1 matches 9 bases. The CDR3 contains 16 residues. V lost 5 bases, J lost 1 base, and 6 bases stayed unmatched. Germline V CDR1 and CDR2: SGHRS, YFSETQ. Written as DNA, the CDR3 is TGCGCCAGCAGGTCTGACAGGGGGATGAACACCGGGGAGCTGTTTTTT. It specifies CASRSDRGMNTGELFF.

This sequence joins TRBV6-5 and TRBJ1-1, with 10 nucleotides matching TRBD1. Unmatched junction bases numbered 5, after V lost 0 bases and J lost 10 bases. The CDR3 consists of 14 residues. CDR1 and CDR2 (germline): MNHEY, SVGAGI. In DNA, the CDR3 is TGTGCCAGCAGTTACTCTGAGACAGGGGGCATAGCTTTCTTT. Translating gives CASSYSETGGIAFF.

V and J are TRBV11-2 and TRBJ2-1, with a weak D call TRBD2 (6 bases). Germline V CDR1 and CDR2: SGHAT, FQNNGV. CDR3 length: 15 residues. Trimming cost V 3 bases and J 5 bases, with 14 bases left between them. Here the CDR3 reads CASSFVGGINNEQFF. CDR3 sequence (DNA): TGTGCCAGCAGCTTTGTGGGGGGTATAAACAATGAGCAGTTCTTC.